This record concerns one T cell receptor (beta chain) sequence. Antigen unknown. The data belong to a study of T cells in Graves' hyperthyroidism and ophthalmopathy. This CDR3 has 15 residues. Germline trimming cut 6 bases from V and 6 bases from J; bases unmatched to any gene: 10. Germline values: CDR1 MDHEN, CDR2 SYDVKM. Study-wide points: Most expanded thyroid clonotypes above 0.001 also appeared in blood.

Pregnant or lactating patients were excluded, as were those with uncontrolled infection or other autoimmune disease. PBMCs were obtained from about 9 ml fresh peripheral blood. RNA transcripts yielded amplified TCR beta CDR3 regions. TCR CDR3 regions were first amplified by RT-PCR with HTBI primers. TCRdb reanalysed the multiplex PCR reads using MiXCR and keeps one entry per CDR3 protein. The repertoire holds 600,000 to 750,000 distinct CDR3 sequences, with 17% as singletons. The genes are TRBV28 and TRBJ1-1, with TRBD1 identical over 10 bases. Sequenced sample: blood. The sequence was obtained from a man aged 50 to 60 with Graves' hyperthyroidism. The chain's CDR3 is CASRTPGQGFSEAFF. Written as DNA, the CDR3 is TGTGCCAGCAGAACACCGGGACAGGGGTTTTCTGAAGCTTTCTTT.